A selection of T cell receptor beta chains follows, all from one sample in a study of blood T cell repertoires in COVID-19. Assay: immunoSEQ multiplex PCR; the TCRdb copy retains only in-frame clones and omits some. The repertoire includes over 60,000 clones, roughly 90% of them detected once, and about 5.4% sits in the top ten. Sequenced material: peripheral blood. The receptors derive from a human donor in a cohort sampled during active COVID-19. CDR3s include the opening cysteine and the closing phenylalanine or tryptophan. A D gene is named only where the DNA matches it firmly. Clone sizes are given selectively: once, few, many, or a class where the clone is expanded.

j_call	cdr3_length	v_call	d_call	clone_size	cdr3_nt	cdr3_aa
TRBJ2-7	14	TRBV11-2	TRBD2	NA	TGTGCCAGCAGCTTGGGGACTAGCTGGGGCGAGCAGTACTTC	CASSLGTSWGEQYF
TRBJ2-7	15	TRBV2	TRBD1	NA	TGTGCCAGCAGGCCCCAGACAGGGAAAGCCTACGAGCAGTACTTC	CASRPQTGKAYEQYF
TRBJ2-5	16	TRBV6-1	TRBD1	NA	TGTGCCAGCAGTGAAGCGGGACAGGGGGTGAGGGAGACCCAGTACTTC	CASSEAGQGVRETQYF
TRBJ2-5	13	TRBV9	NA	NA	TGTGCCAGCAGCGTAGCCATCCAAGAGACCCAGTACTTC	CASSVAIQETQYF
TRBJ2-3	16	TRBV4-3	TRBD2	NA	TGCGCCAGCAGCCAGAGGACTAGCGGAAGCACAGATACGCAGTATTTT	CASSQRTSGSTDTQYF
TRBJ1-3	16	TRBV5-8	TRBD1	NA	TGTGCCAGCAGCATGTACAGGGGGCTTGCTGGAAACACCATATATTTT	CASSMYRGLAGNTIYF
TRBJ2-7	17	TRBV6-6	TRBD2	once	TGTGCCAGCAGTCCTTTAGGCTCCACTAGCGGGTTCTACGAGCAGTACTTC	CASSPLGSTSGFYEQYF
TRBJ2-2	16	TRBV28	TRBD1	NA	TGTGCCAGCAGTCCTCCGGGACAGGGTAACACCGGGGAGCTGTTTTTT	CASSPPGQGNTGELFF
TRBJ1-6	14	TRBV25-1	NA	NA	TGTGCCAGTCTTTCGGACAGCTATAATTCACCCCTCCACTTT	CASLSDSYNSPLHF
TRBJ2-3	16	TRBV19	TRBD2	NA	TGTGCCAGTAGTACGATAGCGGGAGGTTTAGCAGATACGCAGTATTTT	CASSTIAGGLADTQYF
TRBJ2-7	16	TRBV4-1	TRBD2	NA	TGCGCCAGCAGCCAGGTGGAGGGCGGGGGGACCTACGAGCAGTACTTC	CASSQVEGGGTYEQYF
TRBJ1-1	14	TRBV7-2	NA	NA	TGTGCCAGCAGCTTCGGCGGGTCTTACACTGAAGCTTTCTTT	CASSFGGSYTEAFF
TRBJ2-1	15	TRBV27	TRBD2	NA	TGTGCCAGCAGTCGGGGGACTAGCGGATACAATGAGCAGTTCTTC	CASSRGTSGYNEQFF
TRBJ2-1	14	TRBV5-4	TRBD2	NA	TGTGCCAGCAGCGGTGGACTAGCGGGAGGCGAGCAGTTCTTC	CASSGGLAGGEQFF